Presented here are 9 T cell receptor beta chains from one specimen sequenced in a study of cytomegalovirus exposure and HLA in healthy donors. The PCR employed 60 Vbeta primers together with 13 Jbeta primers. TCRdb's copy holds only in-frame clones and misses some; the assay was immunoSEQ multiplex PCR. The sample yields roughly 110,000 clones, about 60% seen once. Input material: PBMCs. The receptors were gathered from a woman in her 30s in good health and CMV-seronegative.

The chain carries TRBV7-8 and TRBJ2-1, with D maybe TRBD1 (6 bases). V lost 1 base, J lost 8 bases, and 9 bases lay in between. The CDR3 runs 13 residues. Per germline, CDR1 SGHVS and CDR2 FQNEAQ. DNA of the CDR3: TGTGCCAGCAGCTTAGACAGGGTCTATGAGCAGTTCTTC. Its translation is CASSLDRVYEQFF.

The V call is TRBV9, the J call TRBJ1-1, with D possibly TRBD1 on 5 matching bases. Germline V gene sequence: CDR1 SGDLS, CDR2 YYNGEE. V dropped 3 bases and J dropped 3 bases, with 18 bases sitting between them. The CDR3 contains 16 residues. The CDR3 sequence is CASSGGPRQGHTEAFF. CDR3 in DNA: TGTGCCAGCAGCGGAGGACCCCGGCAGGGCCACACTGAAGCTTTCTTT.

The chain employs TRBV4-3 and TRBJ1-6; D uncertain. Trimming pared 0 bases from V and 8 bases from J, leaving 5 bases between. Germline V gene lookup returns CDR1 LGHNA and CDR2 YSLEER. This CDR3 has 13 amino acids. CDR3 in DNA: TGCGCCAGCAGCCAAGAGGCCGATTCACCCCTCCACTTT. Translated: CASSQEADSPLHF.

The genes are TRBV7-9 and TRBJ1-1; D call uncertain. The CDR3 has 15 amino acids. In germline, CDR1 is SEHNR, CDR2 FQNEAQ (reference sequence). V lost 5 bases, J lost 1 base, and 14 bases lay in between. CDR3 DNA sequence: TGTGCCAGCAGCCCAACCGACAAGGCGAACACTGAAGCTTTCTTT. Amino acids: CASSPTDKANTEAFF.

This clone occurred a few times. The CDR3 loop is CASSRAVLNQPQHF. The CDR3 region has the DNA TGCGCCAGCAGCCGGGCAGTACTCAATCAGCCCCAGCATTTT. This chain links TRBV4-1 with TRBJ1-5; no clear D. With 4 bases removed from V and 3 bases from J, the gap between germline ends came to 10 bases. Germline V CDR1 and CDR2: MGHRA, YSYEKL. The length of the CDR3 is 14 residues.

V is TRBV18 and J is TRBJ2-2; 12 bases fit TRBD2. V lost 3 bases to trimming and J lost 5 bases; unmatched junction nucleotides: 13. CDR3 length equals 19 residues. Looked up from germline, CDR1 is KGHSH and CDR2 is LQKENI. CDR3 coding DNA: TGTGCCAGCTCACCCCGAGAAGGTCGACTAGCGGGAGAGACCGGGGAGCTGTTTTTT. Translation: CASSPREGRLAGETGELFF.

The rearrangement uses TRBV9 and TRBJ2-7; possibly TRBD2 for D (6 bases). The germline V gene has CDR1 SGDLS and CDR2 YYNGEE. The length of the CDR3 is 14 residues. V was cut by 5 bases and J by 3 bases, with 15 bases left in between. CDR3 DNA sequence: TGTGCCAGCAGTCCGGGACTTATTCGCTACGAGCAGTACTTC. Its translation is CASSPGLIRYEQYF.

V and J are TRBV30 and TRBJ1-5; D gene ambiguous. Germline CDR1 reads GTSNPN; CDR2 reads SVGIG (reference sequence). This CDR3 is built from 16 residues. V lost 1 base and J 4 bases, leaving 17 bases between the germline ends. The CDR3 DNA follows: TGTGCCTGGAGTGCACAAGACTCCGTCGCAAATCAGCCCCAGCATTTT. Protein sequence: CAWSAQDSVANQPQHF.

This clone was counted between two and nine times. This sequence joins TRBV7-8 and TRBJ2-3; a possible D gene is TRBD1 (6 bases). Looked up from germline, CDR1 is SGHVS and CDR2 is FQNEAQ. Trimming shortened V by 4 bases and J by 6 bases, and 32 bases separated the two germline ends. This CDR3 comprises 20 residues. Written as DNA, the CDR3 is TGTGCCAGCAGCTGGGGGCGTACCGGGCACCCCTACGTAGAGGAGGATACGCAGTATTTT. It encodes CASSWGRTGHPYVEEDTQYF.